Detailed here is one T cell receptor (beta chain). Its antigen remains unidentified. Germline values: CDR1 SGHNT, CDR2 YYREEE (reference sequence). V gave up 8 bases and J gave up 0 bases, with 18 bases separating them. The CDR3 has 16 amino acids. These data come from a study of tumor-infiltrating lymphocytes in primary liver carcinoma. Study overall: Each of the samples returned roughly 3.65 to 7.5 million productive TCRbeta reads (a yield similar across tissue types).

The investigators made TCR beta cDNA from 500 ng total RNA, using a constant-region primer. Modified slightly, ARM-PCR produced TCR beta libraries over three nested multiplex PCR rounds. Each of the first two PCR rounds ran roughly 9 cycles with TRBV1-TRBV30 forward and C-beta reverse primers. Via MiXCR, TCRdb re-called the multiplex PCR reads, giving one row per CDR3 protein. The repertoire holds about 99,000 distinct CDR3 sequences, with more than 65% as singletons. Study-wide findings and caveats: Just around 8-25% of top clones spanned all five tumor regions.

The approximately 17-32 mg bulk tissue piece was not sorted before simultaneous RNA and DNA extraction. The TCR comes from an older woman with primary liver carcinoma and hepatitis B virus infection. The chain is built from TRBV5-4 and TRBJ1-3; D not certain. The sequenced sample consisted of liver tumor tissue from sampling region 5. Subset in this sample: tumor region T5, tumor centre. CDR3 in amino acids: CASSGPGGYSGNTIYF. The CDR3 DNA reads TGTGCCAGTAGCGGACCAGGAGGCTACTCTGGAAACACCATATATTTT.